This section outlines one TCR beta chain sequence together with its context. What it binds is not known. This sample was taken from a study of cytomegalovirus exposure and HLA in healthy donors. Study-wide results and caveats: In terms of immune exposure information, only CMV serostatus was available. Follow-up analysis later connected one missense variant in DCLRE1C with trimming of TCR beta V- and J-genes.

The PCR was carried out with 60 Vbeta primers and 13 Jbeta primers. The table came from immunoSEQ multiplex PCR; TCRdb's copy has only in-frame clones and leaves some out. The record lists approximately 110,000 clones, of which the ten most abundant hold approximately 3.9%. J lost 6 bases, V lost 1 base, and 15 bases had no gene match. The CDR3 has 19 amino acids. From germline, CDR1 is SGHRS and CDR2 YFSETQ. The specimen was PBMCs. The chain joins TRBV5-1 to TRBJ2-1; 11 bases fit TRBD2. The receptor comes from a man younger than 35 in good health and CMV-seronegative. The CDR3 bases are TGCGCCAGCAGCTTGAACCGACTAGCGGGGACTTCTGGGCTCAATGAGCAGTTCTTC. Translated: CASSLNRLAGTSGLNEQFF.